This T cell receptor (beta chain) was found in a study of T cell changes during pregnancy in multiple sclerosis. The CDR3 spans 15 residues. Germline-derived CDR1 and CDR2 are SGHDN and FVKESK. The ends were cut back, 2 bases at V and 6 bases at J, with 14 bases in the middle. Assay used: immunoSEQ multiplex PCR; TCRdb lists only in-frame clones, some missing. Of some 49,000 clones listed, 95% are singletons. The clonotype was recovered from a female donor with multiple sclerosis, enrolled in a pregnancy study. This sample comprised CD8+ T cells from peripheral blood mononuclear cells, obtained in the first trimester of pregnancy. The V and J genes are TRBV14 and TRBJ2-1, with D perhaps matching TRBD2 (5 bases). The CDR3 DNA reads TGTGCCAGCAGCCAATCCGGCCTAGCCGGCAATGAGCAGTTCTTC. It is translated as CASSQSGLAGNEQFF.